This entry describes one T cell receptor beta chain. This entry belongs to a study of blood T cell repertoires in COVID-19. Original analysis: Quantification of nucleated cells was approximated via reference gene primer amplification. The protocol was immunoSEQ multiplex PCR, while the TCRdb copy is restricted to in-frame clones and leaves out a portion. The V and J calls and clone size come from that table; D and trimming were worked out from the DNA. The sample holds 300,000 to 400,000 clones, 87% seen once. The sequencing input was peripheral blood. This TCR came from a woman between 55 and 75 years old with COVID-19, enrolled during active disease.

The CDR3 DNA follows: TGTGCCACCAAGCTAGCGGGGCCCTACGAGCAGTACTTC. It translates to CATKLAGPYEQYF. The V gene is TRBV15, the J gene TRBJ2-7, with 9 bases fitting TRBD2. Germline V lookup: CDR1 LNHNV, CDR2 YYDKDF (reference sequence). The CDR3 is 13 amino acids. Trimming took 7 bases from V and 2 from J; bases not matched to a gene: 3.